This is a list of T cell receptor beta chains from one sample in a study of CD8 T cells in ankylosing spondylitis. TCRdb independently ran MiXCR on the 5' RACE reads; one entry per CDR3 protein. Of about 200,000 distinct CDR3 sequences in the sample, just under 7.5% were seen once. Sequenced sample: blood, either unsorted or a sorted T cell fraction (not recorded which). The receptors were gathered from a male donor with ankylosing spondylitis. Both conserved end residues are part of each CDR3. The order of the fields is D gene, V gene, J gene, clone size, CDR3 protein, CDR3 DNA. A D gene is named only where the DNA matches it firmly. Expanded clones are given a class, and other clones once, few, many or no size at all.

TRBD2	TRBV7-3	TRBJ2-1	many	CASSLNERGPYNEQFF	TGTGCCAGCAGCTTAAACGAGCGGGGGCCGTACAATGAGCAGTTCTTC
-	TRBV6-2/TRBV6-3	TRBJ2-5	many	CASSYRETQYF	TGTGCCAGCAGTTATCGGGAGACCCAGTACTTC
-	TRBV6-1	TRBJ1-2	many	CASGEENYGYTF	TGTGCCAGCGGGGAGGAAAACTATGGCTACACCTTC
TRBD1	TRBV4-1	TRBJ1-1	many	CASSLSSTGGTEAFF	TGCGCCAGCAGCCTCTCTTCCACAGGGGGCACTGAAGCTTTCTTT
TRBD1	TRBV29-1	TRBJ2-1	many	CSVEERDSEF	TGCAGCGTTGAAGAGAGGGACAGCGAATTC
-	TRBV5-1	TRBJ1-2	-	CASSQASGERAYGYTF	TGCGCCAGCAGCCAAGCGTCAGGGGAAAGGGCCTATGGCTACACCTTC
TRBD2	TRBV28	TRBJ2-1	-	CASTQRGLASYNEQFF	TGTGCCAGCACCCAGAGGGGACTAGCGAGTTACAATGAGCAGTTCTTC
TRBD1	TRBV4-3	TRBJ2-5	many	CASSQDRGTGETQYF	TGCGCCAGCAGCCAAGATCGGGGGACAGGGGAGACCCAGTACTTC
-	TRBV7-9	TRBJ2-1	many	CASSSGVMSRMDEQFF	TGTGCCAGCAGCTCGGGGGTTATGTCCAGGATGGATGAGCAGTTCTTC
-	TRBV7-9	TRBJ2-1	many	CASSPDSLVNEQFF	TGTGCCAGCAGCCCCGACAGTCTCGTCAATGAGCAGTTCTTC
TRBD2	TRBV11-2	TRBJ2-1	few	CASRAGGGLSYNEQFF	TGTGCCAGCCGGGCTGGCGGGGGACTCTCCTACAATGAGCAGTTCTTC
-	TRBV5-5	TRBJ1-5	many	CASSRYRDNQPQHF	TGTGCCAGCAGCCGTTACAGGGACAATCAGCCCCAGCATTTT
-	TRBV28	TRBJ1-2	many	CASSPQVGGVNYGYTF	TGTGCCAGCAGTCCACAGGTCGGCGGTGTTAACTATGGCTACACCTTC
-	TRBV27	TRBJ2-7	once	CASSLRAGTRSYEQYF	TGTGCCAGCAGCCTTAGGGCCGGGACTCGTTCCTACGAGCAGTACTTC
TRBD1	TRBV11-2	TRBJ1-2	many	CASSLDPGGYGGYTF	TGTGCCAGCAGCTTAGACCCAGGGGGCTATGGTGGCTACACCTTC
-	TRBV10-3	TRBJ2-2	many	CAISESGGSTGELFF	TGTGCCATCAGTGAGTCAGGGGGATCCACCGGGGAGCTGTTTTTT
TRBD2	TRBV10-3	TRBJ2-3	few	CAISEILAGYTDTQYF	TGTGCCATCAGTGAGATATTAGCGGGCTACACAGATACGCAGTATTTT
-	TRBV14	TRBJ2-7	-	CASSQVGSLARSEQYF	TGTGCCAGCAGCCAAGTGGGTAGCCTAGCGCGGAGCGAGCAGTACTTC
TRBD1	TRBV10-1	TRBJ2-1	-	CATSQGLYASNEQFF	TGCGCCACCTCACAGGGGCTCTACGCTTCCAATGAGCAGTTCTTC
-	TRBV27	TRBJ2-1	-	CASSSLAAEQFF	TGCGCCAGCAGTTCCCTAGCAGCCGAGCAGTTCTTC
-	TRBV7-9	TRBJ2-1	many	CASSKRADNEQFF	TGTGCCAGCAGCAAAAGGGCCGACAATGAGCAGTTCTTC
-	TRBV27	TRBJ1-1	-	CASSLTFGVNTEAFF	TGTGCCAGCAGTCTCACCTTCGGAGTTAACACTGAAGCTTTCTTT
TRBD2	TRBV5-1	TRBJ2-5	-	CASSAPSGGVQETQYF	TGCGCCAGCAGCGCCCCTAGCGGGGGAGTTCAAGAGACCCAGTACTTC
-	TRBV11-2	TRBJ1-2	-	CASSSRLKVGYTF	TGTGCCAGCAGCTCCCGATTGAAGGTCGGCTACACCTTC
-	TRBV11-2	TRBJ2-3	few	CASSPGSGFTDTQYF	TGTGCCAGCAGCCCAGGGAGCGGGTTCACAGATACGCAGTATTTT
-	TRBV6-5	TRBJ2-1	many	CASSTPNEQFF	TGTGCCAGCAGTACCCCCAATGAGCAGTTCTTC
-	TRBV5-6	TRBJ2-7	-	CASSLGGWRYEQYF	TGTGCCAGCAGCTTAGGCGGGTGGCGCTACGAGCAGTACTTC
-	TRBV11-2	TRBJ2-3	-	CASSSRVWSHPSTDTQYF	TGTGCCAGCAGCTCAAGGGTTTGGTCCCACCCGAGCACAGATACGCAGTATTTT
-	TRBV28	TRBJ2-5	many	CASSSSRDIIVTQYF	TGTGCCAGCAGTTCCAGCAGGGACATAATAGTGACCCAGTACTTC
-	TRBV11-2	TRBJ1-2	many	CASSFVGILPNYGYTF	TGTGCCAGCAGCTTCGTAGGGATTCTACCTAACTATGGCTACACCTTC
-	TRBV24-1	TRBJ2-7	many	CATSDGPIDEQYF	TGTGCCACCAGTGATGGCCCGATTGACGAGCAGTACTTC
-	TRBV4-2	TRBJ1-6	many	CASSQGSVWSPLHF	TGTGCCAGCAGCCAAGGCTCAGTCTGGTCACCCCTCCACTTT
-	TRBV21-1	TRBJ1-1	many	CASSHRQGFGEAFF	TGTGCCAGCAGCCACCGACAGGGATTCGGTGAAGCTTTCTTT
-	TRBV20-1	TRBJ2-1	many	CSARGSEANEQFF	TGCAGTGCTAGGGGTAGCGAGGCCAATGAGCAGTTCTTC
-	TRBV5-5	TRBJ2-7	many	CASSLSLTSYSYEQYF	TGTGCCAGCAGCTTGAGTCTTACTTCTTACTCCTACGAGCAGTACTTC
-	TRBV29-1	TRBJ2-7	many	CSVPGYNYEQYF	TGCAGCGTACCTGGGTATAACTACGAGCAGTACTTC
-	TRBV6-5	TRBJ2-7	many	CASSYSTGREQYF	TGTGCCAGCAGTTACTCGACAGGGAGGGAGCAGTACTTC
TRBD2	TRBV6-2/TRBV6-3	TRBJ2-7	-	CASSWEGGSYEQYF	TGTGCCAGCAGTTGGGAGGGCGGTTCCTACGAGCAGTACTTC
-	TRBV20-1	TRBJ2-1	many	CSASARTGVTSAFYNEQFF	TGCAGTGCTAGTGCACGGACAGGTGTGACTAGCGCTTTCTACAATGAGCAGTTCTTC
-	TRBV27	TRBJ2-2	many	CASRLIRNTGELFF	TGTGCCAGCAGGCTGATCAGGAACACCGGGGAGCTGTTTTTT
TRBD2	TRBV5-6	TRBJ2-7	many	CASSLGPSGRRNEQYF	TGTGCCAGCAGCTTAGGCCCTAGCGGGAGACGAAACGAGCAGTACTTC
TRBD1	TRBV6-2/TRBV6-3	TRBJ2-5	few	CASSSWAQQGLETQYF	TGTGCCAGCAGTAGTTGGGCCCAACAGGGGCTGGAGACCCAGTACTTC
-	TRBV19	TRBJ2-7	many	CASRMDLAFGQYF	TGTGCCAGTAGGATGGACTTGGCTTTCGGGCAGTACTTC
-	TRBV24-1	TRBJ1-2	many	CATSGGHMGNYGYTF	TGTGCCACCAGTGGGGGACATATGGGTAACTATGGCTACACCTTC
TRBD2	TRBV14	TRBJ2-1	many	CASSQRAGGPFNEQFF	TGTGCCAGCAGCCAGCGAGCGGGAGGGCCCTTCAATGAGCAGTTCTTC
-	TRBV3-1	TRBJ2-5	few	CASSHKKMCGGETQYF	TGTGCCAGCAGCCACAAGAAGATGTGCGGAGGCGAGACCCAGTACTTC
TRBD1	TRBV18	TRBJ2-5	many	CASSPILTGRKTQYF	TGTGCCAGCTCACCTATCTTGACAGGGCGGAAGACCCAGTACTTC
-	TRBV9	TRBJ1-2	many	CASSPATESNYGYTF	TGTGCCAGCAGCCCAGCGACGGAATCTAACTATGGCTACACCTTC